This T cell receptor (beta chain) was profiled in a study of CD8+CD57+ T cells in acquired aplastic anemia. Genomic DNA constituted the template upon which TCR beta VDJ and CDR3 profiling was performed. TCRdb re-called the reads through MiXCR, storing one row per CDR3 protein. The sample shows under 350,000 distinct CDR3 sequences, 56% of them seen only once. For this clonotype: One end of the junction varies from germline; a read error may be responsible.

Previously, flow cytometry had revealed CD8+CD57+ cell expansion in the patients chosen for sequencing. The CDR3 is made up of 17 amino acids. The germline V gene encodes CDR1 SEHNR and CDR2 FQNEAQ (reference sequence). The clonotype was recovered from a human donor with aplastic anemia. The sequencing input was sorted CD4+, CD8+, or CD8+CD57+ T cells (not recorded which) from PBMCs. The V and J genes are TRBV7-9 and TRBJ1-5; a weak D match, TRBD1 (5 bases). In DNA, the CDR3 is TGTGCCAGCAGCCCAGGGACTAGCGGGAGGTACAATGGGCCCCGGCATTTT. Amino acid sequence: CASSPGTSGRYNGPRHF.